This TCR beta chain originates from a study of blood T cell repertoires in COVID-19. Cohorts were based on clinical histories the participants reported. A COVID-19 case was met by exposed participants within 2 weeks before study entry. Clones were sequenced by immunoSEQ multiplex PCR, and TCRdb holds only the in-frame ones, with some missing. This table holds about 350,000 clones, about nine tenths found once. The clonotype was recovered from a woman younger than 45 who had been exposed to COVID-19. Sequenced: PBMCs or T cells enriched from blood (not recorded which).

Here the CDR3 reads CASSRGQGKGGRNQPQHF. The CDR3 DNA reads as TGTGCCAGCAGCCGTGGACAGGGTAAGGGTGGGCGCAATCAGCCCCAGCATTTT. The chain is built from TRBV3-1 (or the pseudogene TRBV3-2) and TRBJ1-5; 8 bases match TRBD1. The V segment lost 4 bases and the J segment 2 bases; nucleotides outside the gene matches: 13. The CDR3 is 18 amino acids. Germline CDR1 and CDR2: LGHDT and YNNKEL (reference sequence).